One sample yielded the 32 T cell receptor beta chains listed below, sequenced in a study of OX40 agonist ivuxolimab in advanced cancers. Data came from immunoSEQ multiplex PCR; TCRdb stores just in-frame clones and leaves some out. Among roughly 40,000 clones listed, roughly 90% were seen once. The material was CD4+ or CD8+ T cells sorted from blood, obtained in a trial of the OX40 agonist ivuxolimab. The receptors were gathered from an adult with an advanced solid tumor such as melanoma, head and neck, liver or kidney cancer.

This chain uses TRBV15 with TRBJ2-7, with D uncertain. The CDR3 has 14 residues. The germline gives CDR1 LNHNV, CDR2 YYDKDF (reference sequence). V lost 0 bases and J lost 5, with 11 bases in between. CDR3 loop: CATSRDPLRHEQYF. Written as DNA, the CDR3 is TGTGCCACCAGCAGAGACCCACTCCGGCACGAGCAGTACTTC.

The chain has TRBV5-3 and TRBJ2-1; a possible D gene is TRBD2 (6 bases). TRBV5-3 is flagged as an ORF with uncertain function. V was cut by 10 bases and J by 7 bases, with 18 bases left in between. The CDR3 covers 13 residues. The CDR3 is CAPPGSLWNEQFF. The CDR3 DNA sequence: TGTGCCCCCCCCGGGAGTCTCTGGAATGAGCAGTTCTTC.

This sequence joins TRBV18 and TRBJ2-7, with 8 bases aligning to TRBD2. The V gene end was trimmed by 2 bases and the J gene end by 4 bases; junction bases not matched to a gene: 4. The CDR3 runs to 14 residues. The germline gives CDR1 KGHSH, CDR2 LQKENI. In DNA form, the CDR3 reads TGTGCCAGCTCACCAAAGCGGGAGAAGTACGAGCAGTACTTC. It encodes CASSPKREKYEQYF.

The chain couples TRBV9 to TRBJ1-2; TRBD1 is a possible D gene (6 bases). CDR1 is SGDLS, CDR2 YYNGEE, per germline. Trimming stripped 4 bases from V and 3 bases from J, with 10 bases between. This CDR3 region has 13 residues. The CDR3 DNA reads TGTGCCAGCAGCCGCGACAGGTACTATGGCTACACCTTC. Translation: CASSRDRYYGYTF.

This clone appeared a single time. This chain connects TRBV9 to TRBJ2-3; D is ambiguous. Trimming shortened V by 1 base and J by 0 bases, and 3 bases separated the two germline ends. CDR3 length equals 13 residues. Germline V CDR1 and CDR2: SGDLS, YYNGEE. This CDR3 is CASSVSSTDTQYF. The CDR3 nucleotides read TGTGCCAGCAGCGTAAGTAGCACAGATACGCAGTATTTT.

Regarding this clone: Other nucleotide sequences in the sample specify the same CDR3. The V gene is TRBV6-5, the J gene TRBJ2-1; no definite D call. Trimming took 0 bases from V and 8 from J, leaving 8 bases between them. The germline V gene has CDR1 MNHEY and CDR2 SVGAGI. The CDR3 covers 13 residues. CDR3 bases: TGTGCCAGCAGTTACTCGAATGGGGATGAGCAGTTCTTC. Its protein product is CASSYSNGDEQFF.

The genes are TRBV5-1 and TRBJ2-1, with D possibly matching TRBD2 (6 bases). Germline CDR1 reads SGHRS; CDR2 reads YFSETQ. V lost 0 bases and J lost 1, with 8 bases in between. The CDR3 has 15 residues. For the CDR3, the DNA is TGCGCCAGCAGCTTGGTAGCGGAGTCCTACAATGAGCAGTTCTTC. Translation gives CASSLVAESYNEQFF.

V and J are TRBV6-1 and TRBJ2-1; TRBD1 agrees at 7 bases. The CDR3 totals 14 residues. CDR1 and CDR2 (germline): MNHNS, SASEGT. With 4 bases clipped from V and 4 bases from J, the junction kept 4 bases outside the gene matches. The CDR3 sequence is CASSAGTAYNEQFF. As DNA, the CDR3 is TGTGCCAGCAGTGCAGGGACAGCATACAATGAGCAGTTCTTC.

The J gene is TRBJ2-5, the V gene TRBV27; D might be TRBD2 (6 bases). The ends were cut back, 2 bases at V and 2 bases at J, with 15 bases in the middle. There are 16 residues in the CDR3. Germline lookup yields CDR1 MNHEY and CDR2 SMNVEV (reference sequence). The CDR3 DNA sequence: TGTGCCAGCAGTTTACCGCCCCGGACTATACAAGAGACCCAGTACTTC. Its translation is CASSLPPRTIQETQYF.

About this clone: One end of the junction varies from germline; a read error may be responsible. CDR3 sequence (DNA): TGTGCCAGCAGTTACTCCGGGACAGTGACCTACGAGCAGTACTTC. The encoded protein is CASSYSGTVTYEQYF. The rearrangement links TRBV6-4 to TRBJ2-7; 7 bases align to TRBD1. The CDR3 is made up of 15 amino acids. Germline CDR1 is MRHNA and CDR2 is SNTAGT.

The rearrangement joins TRBV11-2 to TRBJ2-2; the D is unclear. Per germline, CDR1 SGHAT and CDR2 FQNNGV. Between the trimmed V and J ends, which lost 2 bases and 6 bases, there was a span of 13 bases. The CDR3 contains 15 residues. The CDR3 DNA follows: TGTGCCAGCAGCTTATTTGGTACAGTACCCGGGGAGCTGTTTTTT. It translates to CASSLFGTVPGELFF. The entire variable domain, with the rest obtained from reference TRBV11-2 and TRBJ2-2, is as follows: EAGVAQSPRYKIIEKRQSVAFWCNPISGHATLYWYQQILGQGPKLLIQFQNNGVVDDSQLPKDRFSAERLKGVDSTLKIQPAKLEDSAVYLCASSLFGTVPGELFFGEGSRLTVL.

V is TRBV2 and J is TRBJ1-2, with D tentatively TRBD1 (6 bases). Germline values: CDR1 SNHLY, CDR2 FYNNEI. The CDR3 sequence is 15 residues long. V lost 3 bases and J lost 7, with 18 bases in between. The CDR3 reads CASSEETGSSSGYTF. DNA for the CDR3: TGTGCCAGCAGTGAGGAAACAGGGTCGTCGTCTGGCTACACCTTC.

The chain carries TRBV19 and TRBJ2-1; D not certain. The CDR3 runs 14 residues. Trimming shortened V by 3 bases and J by 1 base, and 7 bases separated the two germline ends. The germline gives CDR1 LNHDA, CDR2 SQIVND (reference sequence). CDR3 nucleotide sequence: TGTGCCAGTAGTATCGAGGCATCCTACAATGAGCAGTTCTTC. It encodes CASSIEASYNEQFF.

The V gene is TRBV18, the J gene TRBJ2-3; maybe TRBD1 (6 bases). Trimming removed 5 bases at V and 2 bases at J, with 11 bases between. This CDR3 has 14 residues. The germline V gene encodes CDR1 KGHSH and CDR2 LQKENI. The CDR3 nucleotides are TGTGCCAGCTCAGGGGGACATCACACAGATACGCAGTATTTT. Its protein is CASSGGHHTDTQYF.

The chain carries TRBV7-3 and TRBJ1-3; D unresolved. This CDR3 comprises 14 residues. CDR1 SGHTA and CDR2 FQGTGA come from the germline V gene. V was pared by 3 bases and J by 0 bases, with 6 bases between. CDR3 bases: TGTGCCAGCAGCTTCGGATACTCTGGAAACACCATATATTTT. Its translation is CASSFGYSGNTIYF.

The rearrangement uses TRBV28 and TRBJ2-5, with 8 positions matching TRBD1. The J call may be mistaken, given a closer DNA end match to TRBJ2-7. In germline, CDR1 is MDHEN, CDR2 SYDVKM. This CDR3 has 13 residues. CDR3 nucleotide sequence: TGTGCCAGCACCATGGACAGGGTCAACGAGCAGTACTTC. Translating it yields CASTMDRVNEQYF.

The gene calls are TRBV6-1 and TRBJ2-7, with a weak D call TRBD1 (6 bases). Germline V gene sequence: CDR1 MNHNS, CDR2 SASEGT. This CDR3 has 13 amino acids. Trimming took off 6 bases at V and 5 bases at J, with 14 bases between the two ends. The CDR3 DNA reads as TGTGCCAGCAGCGGGACACGGGTTGACGAGCAGTACTTC. As protein: CASSGTRVDEQYF.

The chain has TRBV6-1 and TRBJ1-5; TRBD1 might be the D (5 bases). The CDR3 consists of 13 residues. CDR1 and CDR2 from the germline V gene are MNHNS and SASEGT. The V end lost 8 bases, the J end lost 4 bases, and 12 bases lay between the germline ends. CDR3 in amino acids: CASHLGGNQPQHF. The CDR3 nucleotides are TGTGCCAGCCATCTGGGGGGAAATCAGCCCCAGCATTTT.

The genes are TRBV5-1 and TRBJ2-7; tentatively, D is TRBD1 or TRBD2 (5 bases each). This CDR3 is built from 14 residues. V was shortened by 4 bases and J by 3 bases, with 14 bases between the two germline ends. Looked up from germline, CDR1 is SGHRS and CDR2 is YFSETQ. The CDR3 sequence: CASSGGDFRYEQYF. CDR3 sequence (DNA): TGCGCCAGCAGCGGGGGAGACTTTCGCTACGAGCAGTACTTC.

The gene calls are TRBV4-1 and TRBJ1-1; weak D call: TRBD1 (6 bases). With 0 bases removed from V and 5 bases from J, the gap between germline ends came to 13 bases. The germline V gene encodes CDR1 MGHRA and CDR2 YSYEKL. CDR3 length: 15 residues. As DNA, the CDR3 is TGCGCCAGCAGCCAAGATGTAGGGGGGCGTACTGAAGCTTTCTTT. Translation: CASSQDVGGRTEAFF.

To note about this clone: The same CDR3 is also encoded by other DNA sequences in this sample. This chain uses TRBV5-1 with TRBJ2-1, with 9 bases identical to TRBD2. Germline V gene sequence: CDR1 SGHRS, CDR2 YFSETQ. V was clipped by 0 bases and J by 4 bases; unmatched bases: 2. This CDR3 has 15 amino acids. This chain's CDR3 is CASSLGLAGYNEQFF. In DNA, the CDR3 is TGCGCCAGCAGCTTGGGCCTAGCGGGGTACAATGAGCAGTTCTTC.

This sequence joins TRBV5-6 and TRBJ1-4; D uncertain. V gave up 0 bases and J gave up 4 bases, with 7 bases separating them. The CDR3 length is 14 residues. Germline assignment: CDR1 SGHDT and CDR2 YYEEEE. CDR3 amino acids: CASSLEGFNEKLFF. CDR3 coding DNA: TGTGCCAGCAGCTTGGAGGGTTTTAATGAAAAACTGTTTTTT.

The sample holds one count of this clone. V usage is TRBV6-5 and J usage is TRBJ1-5, with 8 bases aligning to TRBD1. The V and J ends lost 6 bases and 6 bases, in that order; junction bases with no gene match: 4. CDR1 and CDR2 (germline): MNHEY, SVGAGI. This CDR3 region has 13 residues. The CDR3 loop reads CASRQGAGQPQHF. The CDR3 coding sequence is TGTGCCAGCAGGCAGGGGGCAGGTCAGCCCCAGCATTTT.

The V and J genes are TRBV19 and TRBJ2-5; 9 bases are a match to TRBD2. Trimming removed 5 bases from V and 5 bases from J; junction bases left unmatched: 6. CDR3 size: 14 residues. Germline CDR1 and CDR2: LNHDA and SQIVND (reference sequence). The DNA for the CDR3 is TGTGCCAGTAGTCCGGGCGGGGGGGGCGAGACCCAGTACTTC. This translates into CASSPGGGGETQYF.

The chain carries TRBV2 and TRBJ2-2; 7 bases agree with TRBD2. Trimming removed 6 bases from V and 1 base from J; junction bases left unmatched: 5. The germline gives CDR1 SNHLY, CDR2 FYNNEI. CDR3 size: 15 residues. For the CDR3, the DNA is TGTGCCAGCAGGGGAGGGCAGATGAACACCGGGGAGCTGTTTTTT. Translation: CASRGGQMNTGELFF. The variable domain in full, with the rest retrieved from reference TRBV2 and TRBJ2-2, is EPEVTQTPSHQVTQMGQEVILRCVPISNHLYFYWYRQILGQKVEFLVSFYNNEISEKSEIFDDQFSVERPDGSNFTLKIRSTKLEDSAMYFCASRGGQMNTGELFFGEGSRLTVL.

V usage is TRBV30 and J usage is TRBJ1-1; TRBD1 might be the D (5 bases). This CDR3 is built from 12 residues. Germline CDR1 GTSNPN, CDR2 SVGIG (reference sequence). V lost 5 bases to trimming and J lost 3 bases, with 10 bases between them. CDR3 loop: CAWATGYTEAFF. DNA for the CDR3: TGTGCCTGGGCAACAGGCTACACTGAAGCTTTCTTT.

J is TRBJ1-5 and V is TRBV19; 9 bases line up with TRBD1. Trimming cost V 5 bases and J 4 bases; bases outside gene matches: 3. Germline CDR1 LNHDA, CDR2 SQIVND (reference sequence). The CDR3 loop spans 14 amino acids. The DNA of the CDR3 is TGTGCCAGTAGTGTGGACAGGGGAAATCAGCCCCAGCATTTT. Encoded protein: CASSVDRGNQPQHF. Full variable domain (rest looked up from reference TRBV19 and TRBJ1-5): DGGITQSPKYLFRKEGQNVTLSCEQNLNHDAMYWYRQDPGQGLRLIYYSQIVNDFQKGDIAEGYSVSREKKESFPLTVTSAQKNPTAFYLCASSVDRGNQPQHFGDGTRLSIL.

This chain joins TRBV28 and TRBJ1-4; no firm D call. The germline gives CDR1 MDHEN, CDR2 SYDVKM. This CDR3 has 13 amino acids. Trimming stripped 10 bases from V and 4 bases from J, with 13 bases between. In nucleotides, the CDR3 is TGTGCCACCCTACGGGATCGTAATGAAAAACTGTTTTTT. It codes for CATLRDRNEKLFF.

The V call is TRBV7-9, the J call TRBJ2-1; TRBD2 agrees at 10 bases. J gave up 5 bases and V 5 bases, and 9 bases lay outside the gene matches. CDR1 SEHNR and CDR2 FQNEAQ come from the germline V gene (reference sequence). The CDR3 has 16 amino acids. The CDR3 spells CASSTPGLAIDNEQFF. As DNA, the CDR3 is TGTGCCAGCAGCACTCCGGGACTAGCGATCGACAATGAGCAGTTCTTC.

The chain links TRBV28 to TRBJ2-7, with TRBD2 matching 11 bases. Germline V gene lookup returns CDR1 MDHEN and CDR2 SYDVKM. V shed 7 bases, J shed 3 bases, and the junction held 11 bases outside the gene matches. The CDR3 runs to 16 residues. CDR3 in DNA: TGTGCCAGCACCACACTTAGCGGGAGGGCGGGCTACGAGCAGTACTTC. This translates into CASTTLSGRAGYEQYF.

The chain uses TRBV4-1 and TRBJ2-6; 11 nucleotides line up with TRBD2. CDR1 and CDR2 (germline): MGHRA, YSYEKL. With 4 bases clipped from V and 0 bases from J, the junction kept 5 bases outside the gene matches. CDR3 length: 18 amino acids. The CDR3 sequence is CASSRGLAENSGANVLTF. CDR3 bases: TGCGCCAGCAGCCGGGGACTAGCGGAAAACTCTGGGGCCAACGTCCTGACTTTC.

This chain uses TRBV5-1 with TRBJ2-2; 10 nucleotides align to TRBD1. The V and J ends lost 2 bases and 3 bases, in that order; junction bases with no gene match: 4. CDR3 length: 16 amino acids. Looked up from germline, CDR1 is SGHRS and CDR2 is YFSETQ. The CDR3 DNA reads TGCGCCAGCAGCTTAAGGGACAGGGGTTACACCGGGGAGCTGTTTTTT. Protein product: CASSLRDRGYTGELFF. Full variable domain (remainder filled in from reference TRBV5-1 and TRBJ2-2): KAGVTQTPRYLIKTRGQQVTLSCSPISGHRSVSWYQQTPGQGLQFLFEYFSETQRNKGNFPGRFSGRQFSNSRSEMNVSTLELGDSALYLCASSLRDRGYTGELFFGEGSRLTVL.